This TCR beta chain is from a study of cytotoxic CD8 clonotypes in ibrutinib-treated CLL. About the research overall: The study included roughly 10 relapsed/refractory and 15 treatment-naive patients; about 17 had IGHV unmutated disease.

Germline V gene sequence: CDR1 SQVTM, CDR2 ANQGSEA. Deletions cut 2 bases from V and 4 bases from J, with 12 bases between. The CDR3 contains 13 residues. Only in-frame clones appear in the TCRdb table, and some are missing; sequencing was by immunoSEQ multiplex PCR. The sample holds 250,000 to 350,000 clones, around 76% seen once. Study-level points and caveats: Lymph node repertoires were not studied, and sampling times were unmatched. Patients had baseline clonality above age-matched healthy donors, and this clonality moved with circulating CD8+ T-cell counts.

Of note for this clone: Its antigen is not known.

The sequenced sample was PBMCs, obtained at disease progression, from a patient treated with ibrutinib. The sequence was collected from a human donor with chronic lymphocytic leukemia. The rearrangement joins TRBV29-1 to TRBJ2-7; the D gene is possibly TRBD2 (5 bases). The CDR3 DNA reads TGCAGCGTTGAACTCGGGATTGGGTACGAGCAGTACTTC. It specifies CSVELGIGYEQYF.